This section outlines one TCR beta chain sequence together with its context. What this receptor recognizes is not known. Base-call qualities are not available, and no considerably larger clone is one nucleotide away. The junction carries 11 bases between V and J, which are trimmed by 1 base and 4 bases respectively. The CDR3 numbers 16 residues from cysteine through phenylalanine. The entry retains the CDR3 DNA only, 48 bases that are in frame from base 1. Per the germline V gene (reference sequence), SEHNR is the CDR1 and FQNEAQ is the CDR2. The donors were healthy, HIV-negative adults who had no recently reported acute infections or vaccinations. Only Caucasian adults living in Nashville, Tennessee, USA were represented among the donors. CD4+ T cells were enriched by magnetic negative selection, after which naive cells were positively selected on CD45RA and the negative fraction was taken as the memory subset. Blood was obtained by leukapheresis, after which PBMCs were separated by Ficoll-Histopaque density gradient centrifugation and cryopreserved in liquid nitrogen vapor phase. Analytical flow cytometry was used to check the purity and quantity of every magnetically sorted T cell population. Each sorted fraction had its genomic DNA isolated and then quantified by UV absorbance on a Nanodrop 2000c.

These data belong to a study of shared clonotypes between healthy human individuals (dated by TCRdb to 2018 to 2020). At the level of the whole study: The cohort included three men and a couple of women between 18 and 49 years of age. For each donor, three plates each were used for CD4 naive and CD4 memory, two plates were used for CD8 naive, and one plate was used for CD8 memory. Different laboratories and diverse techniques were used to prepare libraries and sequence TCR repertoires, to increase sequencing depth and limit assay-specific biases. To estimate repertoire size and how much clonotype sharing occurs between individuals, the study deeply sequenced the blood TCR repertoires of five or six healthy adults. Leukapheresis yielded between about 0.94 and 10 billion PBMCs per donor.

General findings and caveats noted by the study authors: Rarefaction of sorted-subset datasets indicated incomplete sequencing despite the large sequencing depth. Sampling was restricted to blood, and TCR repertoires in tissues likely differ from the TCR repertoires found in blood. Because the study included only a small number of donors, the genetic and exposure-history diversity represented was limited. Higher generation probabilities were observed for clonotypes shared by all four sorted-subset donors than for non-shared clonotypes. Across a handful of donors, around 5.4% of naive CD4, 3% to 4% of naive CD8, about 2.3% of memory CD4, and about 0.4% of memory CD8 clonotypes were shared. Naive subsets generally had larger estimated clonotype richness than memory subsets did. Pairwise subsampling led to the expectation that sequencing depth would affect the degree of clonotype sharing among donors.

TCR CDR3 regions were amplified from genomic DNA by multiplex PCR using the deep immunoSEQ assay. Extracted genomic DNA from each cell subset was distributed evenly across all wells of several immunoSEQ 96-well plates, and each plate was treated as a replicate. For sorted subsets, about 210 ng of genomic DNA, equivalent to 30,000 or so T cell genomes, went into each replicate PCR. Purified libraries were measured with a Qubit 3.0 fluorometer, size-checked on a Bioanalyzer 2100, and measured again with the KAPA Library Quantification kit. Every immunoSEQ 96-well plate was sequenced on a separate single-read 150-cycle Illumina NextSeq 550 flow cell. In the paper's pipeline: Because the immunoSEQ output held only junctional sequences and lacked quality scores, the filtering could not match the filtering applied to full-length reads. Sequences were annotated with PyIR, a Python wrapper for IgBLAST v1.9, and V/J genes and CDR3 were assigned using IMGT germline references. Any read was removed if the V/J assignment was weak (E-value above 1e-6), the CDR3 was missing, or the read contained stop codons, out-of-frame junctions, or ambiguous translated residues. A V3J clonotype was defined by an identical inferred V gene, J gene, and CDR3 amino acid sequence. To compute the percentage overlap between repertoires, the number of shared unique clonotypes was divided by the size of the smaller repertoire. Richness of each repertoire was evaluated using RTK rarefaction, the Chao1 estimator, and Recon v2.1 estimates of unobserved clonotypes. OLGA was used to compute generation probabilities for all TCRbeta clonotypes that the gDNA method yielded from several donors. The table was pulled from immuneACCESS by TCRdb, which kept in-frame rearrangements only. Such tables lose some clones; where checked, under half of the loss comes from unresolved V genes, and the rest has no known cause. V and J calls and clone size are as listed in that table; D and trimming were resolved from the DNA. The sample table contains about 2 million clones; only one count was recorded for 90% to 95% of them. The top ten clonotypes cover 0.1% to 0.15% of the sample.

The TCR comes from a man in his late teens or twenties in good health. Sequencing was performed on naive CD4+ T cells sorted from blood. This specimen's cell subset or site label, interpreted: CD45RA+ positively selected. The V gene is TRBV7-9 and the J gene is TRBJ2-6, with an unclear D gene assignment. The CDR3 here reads CASSLDAAGGANVLTF. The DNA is TGTGCCAGCAGCTTAGACGCTGCTGGGGGGGCCAACGTCCTGACTTTC.